This TCR beta chain was identified during a study of T cell responses to AZD1222 COVID-19 vaccine. Sequencing used immunoSEQ multiplex PCR; TCRdb keeps in-frame clones, though not all of them. The sample records 150,000 to 200,000 clones, about 90% being singletons. Study findings and constraints: The study reported that nearly half of spike-specific TCRs target unmutated variant regions.

A word on this clone: Its specificity is not known.

The germline V gene encodes CDR1 MNHEY and CDR2 SVGEGT. This CDR3 has 16 amino acids. The V and J ends lost 2 bases and 4 bases respectively, with 17 bases between them. This receptor was obtained from an adult who received the AZD1222 COVID-19 vaccine. The gene calls are TRBV6-2 or TRBV6-3 and TRBJ1-1; D perhaps matches TRBD1 (6 bases). The sequences come from peripheral blood, collected 28 days after the second AZD1222 dose. CDR3: CASSYTKGGPVTEAFF. The CDR3 DNA follows: TGTGCCAGCAGTTACACCAAGGGGGGGCCGGTCACTGAAGCTTTCTTT.